The rows below give T cell receptor beta chains drawn from one sample of a study of control samples from healthy donors and cancer patients. Clones were sequenced by immunoSEQ multiplex PCR, and TCRdb holds only the in-frame ones, with some missing. The sample records roughly 40,000 clones, about 90% being singletons. The specimen was blood. The receptors shown here come from a woman between 45 and 65 years old in good health. Each CDR3 is given without its conserved first and last residue.

cdr3_length j_call v_call cdr3_aa
13 TRBJ1-2 TRBV5-4 ASSLEASGNYGYT
11 TRBJ2-1 TRBV30 AWRVRLVNEQF
14 TRBJ1-3 TRBV27 ASRKGATGEGNTIY
14 TRBJ2-2 TRBV30 AWSVGLAGNTGELF
12 TRBJ1-2 TRBV2 ASSELRSNYGYT
10 TRBJ1-3 TRBV28 ASSLKGYTIY
13 TRBJ2-1 TRBV4-1 ASSQEPRGINEQF
15 TRBJ2-1 TRBV9 ASSVATWRGGRNEQF
12 TRBJ1-1 TRBV5-1 ASSPSGTLYPAF
13 TRBJ2-5 TRBV18 ASSTGTDDQETQY
11 TRBJ1-1 TRBV19 ASSIGTLAEAF
13 TRBJ1-5 TRBV7-2 ASSPDPGASQPQH
14 TRBJ1-1 TRBV4-2 ASSQVGRPRYTEAF
13 TRBJ1-1 TRBV6-2/TRBV6-3 ASSPGLLRGTEAF
11 TRBJ1-1 TRBV3-1/TRBV3-2 ASSQVANTEAF
12 TRBJ1-4 TRBV19 ASRRQVTAEKLF
11 TRBJ1-1 TRBV27 ASRAAGNTEAF
13 TRBJ1-1 TRBV28 ASRRQGPSNTEAF
14 TRBJ1-4 TRBV7-8 ASSSGTFNSNEKLF
16 TRBJ2-7 TRBV5-1 ASSFYPGTRDRTYEQY
13 TRBJ1-2 TRBV5-8 ASSLGSRPDYGYT
12 TRBJ1-6 TRBV28 ASSLTQAHSPLH
9 TRBJ2-1 TRBV10-3 AISRENEQF
13 TRBJ1-3 TRBV15 ATSRGSSSGNTIY
11 TRBJ1-2 TRBV12-3/TRBV12-4 ASSTGQGYGYT
13 TRBJ1-1 TRBV7-2 ASYREGLMNTEAF
14 TRBJ2-3 TRBV25-1 ASSEGTGGGTDTQY
13 TRBJ1-1 TRBV7-8 ASKRVGRLNTEAF
13 TRBJ2-2 TRBV28 ASSFYPRGGVKLF
9 TRBJ1-2 TRBV3-1/TRBV3-2 ASSQGGGYT
10 TRBJ1-3 TRBV6-2/TRBV6-3 ASSYLGNTIY
10 TRBJ2-6 TRBV13 ASNSGANVLT
13 TRBJ1-4 TRBV2 ASTKRGGSDEKLF
13 TRBJ1-4 TRBV10-3 AISRAAGAGEKLF
14 TRBJ2-2 TRBV4-3 ASSQEQTISTGELF